This passage covers 24 T cell receptor beta chains from one sample sequenced in a study of molecular identifiers for immune sequencing clone quantification listed by TCRdb under 2018. The method was PCR. TCRdb records Illumina HiSeq 4000 as the sequencer. TCRdb ran its own pipeline on the public reads, namely fastp trimming at Q25 and MiXCR clone calling, and kept in-frame beta chains. Every CDR3 protein is listed once, alongside the most common genes and DNA of its rows. Present in this sample are 300,000 to 350,000 distinct CDR3 sequences, about 22% of which were seen just once. The ten biggest clones cover approximately 0.83% of the sample. Sequencing was carried out using naive CD8+ T cells from blood, with Jurkat cell RNA spiked in. In light of the paper, this sample's cell subset or site label describes: FACS-sorted CD8+CD4-CCR7+CD45RA+ naive T cells. The receptors come from a human donor in good health. Some libraries in this study had Jurkat cell RNA spiked in.

Comments on this clonotype: It may be a read error: a sequence one base away is much more abundant. The CDR3 carries no conserved terminal phenylalanine or tryptophan, so it likely arises from a read error. This chain joins TRBV30 and TRBJ2-5, with D tentatively TRBD1 (5 bases). This CDR3 contains 12 residues. Germline loops: CDR1 GTSNPN, CDR2 SVGIG (reference sequence). Trimming left V 3 bases short and J 5 bases short, with 10 bases between. The CDR3 DNA reads TGTGCCTGGAGCGGGTCAGGGGAGACCCAGTACCTC. It specifies CAWSGSGETQYL.

This clonotype was seen many times. The chain links TRBV6-2 or TRBV6-3 to TRBJ1-1; D is unresolved. The CDR3 consists of 14 residues. Germline CDR1 and CDR2: MNHEY and SVGEGT. Trimming shortened V by 2 bases and J by 4 bases, and 11 bases separated the two germline ends. This CDR3 reads CASSYPTTGTEAFF. CDR3 nucleotides: TGTGCCAGCAGTTACCCAACAACTGGCACTGAAGCTTTCTTT.

This clonotype came up many times. The J gene is TRBJ2-5, the V gene TRBV27; a weak D match, TRBD2 (5 bases). The V end lost 6 bases, the J end lost 1 base, and 9 bases lay between the germline ends. The germline gives CDR1 MNHEY, CDR2 SMNVEV (reference sequence). The CDR3 sequence is 13 residues long. The CDR3 bases are TGTGCCAGCAGCACCCGGGGCCAAGAGACCCAGTACTTC. This sequence encodes CASSTRGQETQYF.

This chain connects TRBV6-2 or TRBV6-3 to TRBJ2-1; possibly TRBD1 or TRBD2 for D (5 bases each). CDR3 length: 13 residues. Trimming shortened V by 4 bases and J by 10 bases, and 14 bases separated the two germline ends. Germline CDR1 reads MNHEY; CDR2 reads SVGEGT. The DNA for the CDR3 is TGTGCCAGCAGTTCCGCAGGGAGTTGGGAGCAGTTCTTC. Protein: CASSSAGSWEQFF.

This clonotype was detected many times. The chain links TRBV5-4 to TRBJ1-1, with TRBD1 matching 8 bases. Trimming at V came to 0 bases and at J to 0 bases, leaving 4 bases not matched to a gene. CDR3 length: 16 residues. The germline V gene has CDR1 SGHNT and CDR2 YYREEE (reference sequence). The CDR3 reads CASSLARQGMNTEAFF. The CDR3 DNA reads as TGTGCCAGCAGCTTGGCACGACAGGGGATGAACACTGAAGCTTTCTTT.

This clonotype occurred once. At one end, the junction sequence differs from germline, possibly due to a read error. The gene calls are TRBV12-3 or TRBV12-4 and TRBJ1-1; possible D gene TRBD1, 5 bases. The CDR3 extends over 12 amino acids. The CDR3 region has the DNA TGTGTCAGCAGTTTGGGGGGAACTGAAGCTTTCTTT. Its protein is CVSSLGGTEAFF.

This sequence joins TRBV5-6 and TRBJ2-7, with D possibly TRBD2 on 5 matching bases. Trimming cost V 4 bases and J 7 bases, with 15 bases left between them. CDR1 is SGHDT, CDR2 YYEEEE, per germline. The CDR3 runs to 13 residues. Here the CDR3 reads CASSLEPTGEQYF. The DNA for the CDR3 is TGTGCCAGCAGCCTCGAACCGACGGGGGAGCAGTACTTC. The full variable domain, rest sourced from reference TRBV5-6 and TRBJ2-7, is DAGVTQSPTHLIKTRGQQVTLRCSPKSGHDTVSWYQQALGQGPQFIFQYYEEEERQRGNFPDRFSGHQFPNYSSELNVNALLLGDSALYLCASSLEPTGEQYFGPGTRLTVT.

This clonotype was counted many times. The chain is built from TRBV3-1 and TRBJ2-7; a possible D gene is TRBD1 (7 bases). Trimming removed 2 bases from V and 5 bases from J, with 13 bases in between. This CDR3 is built from 14 residues. Per germline, CDR1 LGHDT and CDR2 YNNKEL (reference sequence). The CDR3 protein is CASSQLDREDEQYF. CDR3 in DNA: TGTGCCAGCAGCCAACTTGACAGGGAGGACGAGCAGTACTTC.

With respect to this clonotype: This sequence may be a read error, since a much larger clone differs from it by one base. This chain connects TRBV20-1 to TRBJ1-1, with D maybe TRBD1 (6 bases). The CDR3 runs 15 residues. Germline V lookup: CDR1 DFQATT, CDR2 SNEGSKA (reference sequence). With 0 bases removed from V and 4 bases from J, the gap between germline ends came to 15 bases. CDR3 nucleotides: TGCAGTGCTAGAGAACCGGGGGCGGTAAGCACTGAAGCTTTCTTT. Protein sequence: CSAREPGAVSTEAFF.

This clonotype was observed a handful of times. This chain connects TRBV6-2 or TRBV6-3 to TRBJ1-2, with 11 bases aligning to TRBD1. The V and J ends lost 6 bases and 7 bases, in that order; junction bases with no gene match: 7. The CDR3 is 14 amino acids. Germline-derived CDR1 and CDR2 are MNHEY and SVGEGT. CDR3 sequence: CASSPGQGAFGYTF. The CDR3 nucleotides are TGTGCCAGCAGCCCCGGACAGGGGGCGTTTGGCTACACCTTC.

Notes on this clonotype: This CDR3 is missing its conserved last phenylalanine or tryptophan, likely due to a read error. The rearrangement joins TRBV12-3 or TRBV12-4 to TRBJ2-3; tentative D call: TRBD1 (6 bases). V was cut by 4 bases and J by 4 bases, with 15 bases left in between. The CDR3 is made up of 15 amino acids. This CDR3 is CASSSPHRDSDTQYS. The CDR3 nucleotides read TGTGCCAGCAGTTCCCCGCACAGGGATTCAGATACGCAGTATTCT.

The rearrangement links TRBV4-3 to TRBJ2-3; 8 bases match TRBD1. The CDR3 is 16 amino acids. Germline-derived CDR1 and CDR2 are LGHNA and YSLEER. Trimming at V came to 3 bases and at J to 4 bases, leaving 9 bases not matched to a gene. The CDR3 loop is CASSQERTGRPDTQYF. In nucleotides, the CDR3 is TGCGCCAGCAGCCAGGAAAGGACAGGGAGGCCAGATACGCAGTATTTT.

In this sample, this clonotype turned up many times. This chain links TRBV27 with TRBJ1-6; no definite D call. There are 14 residues in the CDR3. The germline V gene encodes CDR1 MNHEY and CDR2 SMNVEV (reference sequence). Deletions cut 3 bases from V and 4 bases from J, with 7 bases between. CDR3 nucleotide sequence: TGTGCCAGCAGTTTTAACAGTTATAATTCACCCCTCCACTTT. Translation gives CASSFNSYNSPLHF.

Of note for this clonotype: Relative to the germline gene, one junction end is altered; a read error may explain this. The chain carries TRBV2 and TRBJ1-2, with a tentative D call TRBD1 (5 bases). Germline V gives CDR1 SNHLY, CDR2 FYNNEI. This CDR3 has 14 residues. In DNA, the CDR3 is TGTGCCGGCAGTGAGGCCAGGGATTTGCATGGCTACACCTTC. This codes for CAGSEARDLHGYTF. The full variable domain, in which reference TRBV2 and TRBJ1-2 provide the parts outside the CDR3, is EPEVTQTPSHQVTQMGQEVILRCVPISNHLYFYWYRQILGQKVEFLVSFYNNEISEKSEIFDDQFSVERPDGSNFTLKIRSTKLEDSAMYFCAGSEARDLHGYTFGSGTRLTVV.

This clonotype was seen many times. The chain combines TRBV4-1 with TRBJ2-7; D is unresolved. Trimming cost V 1 base and J 3 bases, with 7 bases left between them. This CDR3 region has 13 residues. CDR1 and CDR2 from the germline V gene are MGHRA and YSYEKL. For the CDR3, the DNA is TGCGCCAGCAGCCAAGGGTGGGGCTACGAGCAGTACTTC. Translated: CASSQGWGYEQYF.

This clonotype has ten or more counts. The CDR3 loop is CASRGTSRTDTQYF. As DNA, the CDR3 is TGTGCCAGCAGAGGGACTTCCCGCACAGATACGCAGTATTTT. The rearrangement joins TRBV25-1 to TRBJ2-3, with D maybe TRBD2 (6 bases). The V and J ends lost 6 bases and 1 base respectively, with 11 bases between them. The germline gives CDR1 MGHDK, CDR2 SYGVNS. The CDR3 runs 14 residues.

This clonotype was counted at least ten times. The J gene is TRBJ2-7, the V gene TRBV7-3; D is uncertain. Trimming stripped 5 bases from V and 5 bases from J, with 19 bases between. CDR3 length: 15 amino acids. The germline V gene encodes CDR1 SGHTA and CDR2 FQGTGA. CDR3 nucleotide sequence: TGTGCCAGCAGCCCTCTGGCAGCCGAACCCCACGAGCAGTACTTC. It specifies CASSPLAAEPHEQYF.

This clonotype occurred many times. The J gene is TRBJ2-2, the V gene TRBV19; no clear D gene. The V gene's germline CDR1 is LNHDA and CDR2 SQIVND (reference sequence). CDR3 length: 12 amino acids. Trimming removed 6 bases from V and 6 bases from J, with 8 bases in between. CDR3 sequence: CASSIRAGELFF. The CDR3 nucleotides read TGTGCCAGTAGCATACGTGCCGGGGAGCTGTTTTTT.

The genes are TRBV20-1 and TRBJ2-7; the D gene is possibly TRBD1 (5 bases). Trimming removed 1 base from V and 0 bases from J, with 10 bases in between. The CDR3 covers 14 residues. The germline gives CDR1 DFQATT, CDR2 SNEGSKA (reference sequence). The DNA for the CDR3 is TGCAGTGCTAGAGCTGAAGACAGCTCCTACGAGCAGTACTTC. As protein: CSARAEDSSYEQYF.

This clonotype came up many times. This chain connects TRBV28 to TRBJ1-1, with unresolved D. The V and J ends lost 3 bases and 4 bases respectively, with 9 bases between them. Germline V gene data show CDR1 as MDHEN and CDR2 as SYDVKM. This CDR3 spans 13 amino acids. CDR3 DNA sequence: TGTGCCAGCAGTTTCCCCCAAGGCACTGAAGCTTTCTTT. Its translation is CASSFPQGTEAFF.

V gene TRBV10-3 combines with J gene TRBJ1-2; the match to TRBD1 covers 10 bases. Germline loops: CDR1 ENHRY, CDR2 SYGVKD. This CDR3 region has 14 residues. The junction had 7 bases not matched to a gene; V was cut back by 8 bases and J by 4 bases. The CDR3 nucleotides read TGTGCCATCGCCGCCGGGACAGGGGTCTATGGCTACACCTTC. It is translated as CAIAAGTGVYGYTF.

A remark on this clonotype: A read error may be the cause here, since a much bigger clone is one base away. The chain links TRBV27 to TRBJ2-7; D is uncertain. CDR1 MNHEY and CDR2 SMNVEV come from the germline V gene (reference sequence). The length of the CDR3 is 13 residues. The CDR3 DNA follows: TGTGCCGGCAGCCCCCGGGTTTTCTACGAGCAGTACTTC. As protein: CAGSPRVFYEQYF.

This clonotype was observed at least ten times. The chain links TRBV9 to TRBJ2-3; 7 bases fit TRBD2. The CDR3 is made up of 14 amino acids. Germline V gives CDR1 SGDLS, CDR2 YYNGEE. V trimming: 3 bases; J trimming: 0 bases; junction bases outside the gene matches: 1. The CDR3 nucleotides are TGTGCCAGCAGCGGAGCGGGGAGCACAGATACGCAGTATTTT. Residues: CASSGAGSTDTQYF.

Worth noting for this clonotype: This may arise from a read error, as a much more abundant clone is one base away. The V gene is TRBV28, the J gene TRBJ2-7; D gene unclear. Germline V gives CDR1 MDHEN, CDR2 SYDVKM. The CDR3 totals 12 residues. The V end lost 8 bases, the J end lost 3 bases, and 11 bases lay between the germline ends. In DNA, the CDR3 is TGTGCCAGCGGCCACACCTACTACGAGCAGTACTTC. Translation gives CASGHTYYEQYF.